Listed below are T cell receptor beta chains from one sample, sequenced in a study of molecular identifiers for immune sequencing clone quantification. TCRdb called the PCR reads again in MiXCR, with one record for every CDR3 protein. The sample gives about 320,000 distinct CDR3 sequences, roughly a quarter of which show up once; around 0.74% is in the top ten. Sequencing was done on a sample of naive CD8+ T cells from blood, with Jurkat cell RNA spiked in. Receptors originate from a human donor in good health. Some libraries in this study had Jurkat cell RNA spiked in. Each CDR3 is given with its conserved first and last residue. A D gene is named only where the DNA matches it firmly. Size is omitted from some rows. Given values are once, few, many or a class for expanded clones.

cdr3_aa: CASQAGATEAFF; cdr3_nt: TGTGCCAGCCAGGCGGGTGCAACTGAAGCTTTCTTT; v_call: TRBV6-5; clone_size: many; j_call: TRBJ1-1; d_call: NA
cdr3_aa: CASSLGQGAGQPQHF; cdr3_nt: TGCGCCAGCAGCTTGGGGCAGGGGGCCGGTCAGCCCCAGCATTTT; v_call: TRBV5-1; clone_size: NA; j_call: TRBJ1-5; d_call: TRBD1
cdr3_aa: CASHGRGPYEQYF; cdr3_nt: TGTGCCAGCCACGGACGGGGGCCCTACGAGCAGTACTTC; v_call: TRBV27; clone_size: few; j_call: TRBJ2-7; d_call: NA
cdr3_aa: CASSLGPLGGGTEAFF; cdr3_nt: TGCGCCAGCAGCTTGGGTCCACTGGGGGGGGGCACTGAAGCTTTCTTT; v_call: TRBV5-1; clone_size: NA; j_call: TRBJ1-1; d_call: NA
cdr3_aa: CASSLPRVTGMNTEAFF; cdr3_nt: TGCGCCAGCAGCTTGCCCAGGGTGACAGGGATGAACACTGAAGCTTTCTTT; v_call: TRBV5-1; clone_size: many; j_call: TRBJ1-1; d_call: TRBD1
cdr3_aa: CASSRTGGLRAFF; cdr3_nt: TGTGCCAGCAGCCGTACCGGAGGGTTAAGGGCTTTCTTT; v_call: TRBV5-6; clone_size: NA; j_call: TRBJ1-1; d_call: NA
cdr3_aa: CASSQEGDRVYGYTF; cdr3_nt: TGCGCCAGCAGCCAAGAAGGTGACAGGGTCTATGGCTACACCTTC; v_call: TRBV4-1; clone_size: NA; j_call: TRBJ1-2; d_call: TRBD1
cdr3_aa: CASSSRPDEQYF; cdr3_nt: TGTGCCAGCAGCTCTCGACCGGACGAGCAGTACTTC; v_call: TRBV7-6; clone_size: many; j_call: TRBJ2-7; d_call: NA
cdr3_aa: CASSLVQGKTEAFF; cdr3_nt: TGTGCCAGCAGTTTGGTACAGGGGAAGACTGAAGCTTTCTTT; v_call: TRBV28; clone_size: many; j_call: TRBJ1-1; d_call: TRBD1
cdr3_aa: CSATAGYTEAFF; cdr3_nt: TGCAGTGCTACCGCTGGGTACACTGAAGCTTTCTTT; v_call: TRBV20-1; clone_size: NA; j_call: TRBJ1-1; d_call: NA
cdr3_aa: CASSLLAGGKDTQYF; cdr3_nt: TGTGCCAGCAGTTTACTAGCGGGAGGCAAAGATACGCAGTATTTT; v_call: TRBV27; clone_size: NA; j_call: TRBJ2-3; d_call: TRBD2
cdr3_aa: CASSVDGGPYSNQPQHF; cdr3_nt: TGTGCCAGCAGCGTAGACGGGGGTCCTTATAGCAATCAGCCCCAGCATTTT; v_call: TRBV12-3/TRBV12-4; clone_size: few; j_call: TRBJ1-5; d_call: NA
cdr3_aa: CASSYSFGAYEQYF; cdr3_nt: TGTGCCAGCAGTTACTCTTTTGGAGCCTACGAGCAGTACTTC; v_call: TRBV6-5; clone_size: many; j_call: TRBJ2-7; d_call: NA
cdr3_aa: CASSLNGLTDTQYF; cdr3_nt: TGTGCCAGCAGCTTGAACGGCCTCACAGATACGCAGTATTTT; v_call: TRBV5-6; clone_size: NA; j_call: TRBJ2-3; d_call: NA
cdr3_aa: CSARGSTDTQYF; cdr3_nt: TGCAGTGCTAGAGGCAGCACAGATACGCAGTATTTT; v_call: TRBV20-1; clone_size: few; j_call: TRBJ2-3; d_call: NA
cdr3_aa: CAWSVRVGYEQYF; cdr3_nt: TGTGCCTGGAGTGTACGGGTGGGCTACGAGCAGTACTTC; v_call: TRBV30; clone_size: NA; j_call: TRBJ2-7; d_call: NA
cdr3_aa: CASSFQGISYEQYF; cdr3_nt: TGTGCCAGCAGTTTCCAAGGTATCTCCTACGAGCAGTACTTC; v_call: TRBV25-1; clone_size: many; j_call: TRBJ2-7; d_call: NA
cdr3_aa: CSVEDLGVGGSDTQYF; cdr3_nt: TGCAGCGTTGAAGATTTAGGGGTTGGGGGCTCAGATACGCAGTATTTT; v_call: TRBV29-1; clone_size: few; j_call: TRBJ2-3; d_call: NA
cdr3_aa: CASSETGNDYGYTF; cdr3_nt: TGTGCCAGCAGCGAGACAGGCAATGACTATGGCTACACCTTC; v_call: TRBV14; clone_size: few; j_call: TRBJ1-2; d_call: NA
cdr3_aa: CASSYIPGLQYF; cdr3_nt: TGTGCCAGCAGTTACATTCCGGGCCTTCAGTACTTC; v_call: TRBV6-2/TRBV6-3; clone_size: many; j_call: TRBJ2-4; d_call: NA
cdr3_aa: CASSFRLAGGQETQYF; cdr3_nt: TGCGCCAGCAGCTTCCGACTAGCGGGGGGCCAAGAGACCCAGTACTTC; v_call: TRBV5-1; clone_size: many; j_call: TRBJ2-5; d_call: TRBD2
cdr3_aa: CASSLRTSVGREDTQYF; cdr3_nt: TGTGCCAGCAGTCTTCGGACTAGCGTGGGTCGGGAAGATACGCAGTATTTT; v_call: TRBV4-2; clone_size: once; j_call: TRBJ2-3; d_call: TRBD2
cdr3_aa: CASSRFVPNQPQHF; cdr3_nt: TGTGCCAGCAGCCGTTTCGTCCCAAATCAGCCCCAGCATTTT; v_call: TRBV6-2/TRBV6-3; clone_size: few; j_call: TRBJ1-5; d_call: NA
cdr3_aa: CASSQGEGFNTGNTIYF; cdr3_nt: TGTGCCAGCAGCCAAGGGGAGGGATTTAATACTGGAAACACCATATATTTT; v_call: TRBV3-1; clone_size: NA; j_call: TRBJ1-3; d_call: NA
cdr3_aa: CASSHSGASGIFEQFF; cdr3_nt: TGCGCCAGCAGCCATTCTGGGGCTAGCGGGATTTTTGAGCAGTTCTTC; v_call: TRBV4-3; clone_size: NA; j_call: TRBJ2-1; d_call: TRBD2
cdr3_aa: CASSLYSGNTIYF; cdr3_nt: TGTGCCAGCAGTTTATACTCTGGAAACACCATATATTTT; v_call: TRBV12-3/TRBV12-4; clone_size: NA; j_call: TRBJ1-3; d_call: NA
cdr3_aa: CASSPPLGSSTDTQYF; cdr3_nt: TGTGCCAGCAGTCCCCCGTTGGGCAGTAGCACAGATACGCAGTATTTT; v_call: TRBV28; clone_size: few; j_call: TRBJ2-3; d_call: NA
cdr3_aa: CASSYSMGGQRYGYTF; cdr3_nt: TGTGCCAGCAGTTACTCGATGGGGGGACAGCGCTATGGCTACACCTTC; v_call: TRBV6-6; clone_size: few; j_call: TRBJ1-2; d_call: TRBD1
cdr3_aa: CASKGPEFYEQYF; cdr3_nt: TGTGCCAGTAAGGGTCCGGAATTCTACGAGCAGTACTTC; v_call: TRBV19; clone_size: NA; j_call: TRBJ2-7; d_call: NA
cdr3_aa: CASSLFLAGAQETQYF; cdr3_nt: TGTGCCAGCAGCTTGTTTTTAGCGGGGGCCCAAGAGACCCAGTACTTC; v_call: TRBV5-4; clone_size: few; j_call: TRBJ2-5; d_call: TRBD2
cdr3_aa: CASSLVTGSYNEQFF; cdr3_nt: TGCGCCAGCAGCTTGGTCACAGGATCCTACAATGAGCAGTTCTTC; v_call: TRBV5-1; clone_size: NA; j_call: TRBJ2-1; d_call: NA
cdr3_aa: CASSLALGDSYEQYF; cdr3_nt: TGCGCCAGCAGCTTGGCCCTTGGTGACTCCTACGAGCAGTACTTC; v_call: TRBV5-1; clone_size: many; j_call: TRBJ2-7; d_call: NA
cdr3_aa: CASSPDIATNEKLFF; cdr3_nt: TGTGCCAGTAGTCCGGACATTGCAACTAATGAAAAACTGTTTTTT; v_call: TRBV19; clone_size: many; j_call: TRBJ1-4; d_call: NA
cdr3_aa: CASIQGSTDTQYF; cdr3_nt: TGTGCCAGCATACAGGGCTCGACAGATACGCAGTATTTT; v_call: TRBV5-6; clone_size: many; j_call: TRBJ2-3; d_call: NA
cdr3_aa: CASSEFVGTVPDQPQHF; cdr3_nt: TGTGCCAGCAGTGAATTTGTCGGGACAGTCCCTGATCAGCCCCAGCATTTT; v_call: TRBV6-1; clone_size: many; j_call: TRBJ1-5; d_call: TRBD1
cdr3_aa: CASSSPPAGDEQFF; cdr3_nt: TGTGCCAGCAGTTCTCCTCCCGCCGGGGATGAGCAGTTCTTC; v_call: TRBV12-3/TRBV12-4; clone_size: NA; j_call: TRBJ2-1; d_call: NA
cdr3_aa: CASSSRGNTEAFF; cdr3_nt: TGTGCCAGCAGCTCCCGGGGGAACACTGAAGCTTTCTTT; v_call: TRBV7-9; clone_size: many; j_call: TRBJ1-1; d_call: NA
cdr3_aa: CASSLEGSGRPATDTQYF; cdr3_nt: TGTGCCAGCAGTTTAGAGGGGAGCGGTCGGCCGGCTACAGATACGCAGTATTTT; v_call: TRBV27; clone_size: few; j_call: TRBJ2-3; d_call: NA
cdr3_aa: CASSPTLTSGRAVGTTDTQYF; cdr3_nt: TGTGCCAGCAGCCCCACCTTGACTAGCGGGAGGGCCGTGGGAACCACAGATACGCAGTATTTT; v_call: TRBV7-9; clone_size: NA; j_call: TRBJ2-3; d_call: TRBD2
cdr3_aa: CASSFKGGVGTEAFF; cdr3_nt: TGTGCCAGCAGTTTTAAGGGGGGCGTGGGGACTGAAGCTTTCTTT; v_call: TRBV12-3/TRBV12-4; clone_size: once; j_call: TRBJ1-1; d_call: NA
cdr3_aa: CASSLTPASYEQYF; cdr3_nt: TGTGCCAGCAGTTTAACCCCCGCGTCCTACGAGCAGTACTTC; v_call: TRBV28; clone_size: few; j_call: TRBJ2-7; d_call: NA
cdr3_aa: CASSQDPTSPFDEQYF; cdr3_nt: TGCGCCAGCAGCCAAGATCCCACTAGTCCTTTCGACGAGCAGTACTTC; v_call: TRBV4-3; clone_size: few; j_call: TRBJ2-7; d_call: NA
cdr3_aa: CASSRKTDRGGQPQHF; cdr3_nt: TGTGCCAGCAGCCGAAAAACGGACAGGGGGGGTCAGCCCCAGCATTTT; v_call: TRBV28; clone_size: many; j_call: TRBJ1-5; d_call: TRBD1
cdr3_aa: CASSMEGGSQPQHF; cdr3_nt: TGTGCCAGTAGTATGGAAGGGGGTTCTCAGCCCCAGCATTTT; v_call: TRBV19; clone_size: many; j_call: TRBJ1-5; d_call: NA
cdr3_aa: CASSLWAQGNQPQHF; cdr3_nt: TGTGCCAGCAGTTTGTGGGCCCAGGGTAATCAGCCCCAGCATTTT; v_call: TRBV28; clone_size: few; j_call: TRBJ1-5; d_call: NA
cdr3_aa: CASSEGSGGTFYEQYF; cdr3_nt: TGTGCCAGCAGTGAAGGTAGCGGGGGGACTTTTTACGAGCAGTACTTC; v_call: TRBV2; clone_size: many; j_call: TRBJ2-7; d_call: TRBD2
cdr3_aa: CASSLWASGPPGNEQFF; cdr3_nt: TGTGCCAGCAGCTTGTGGGCTAGCGGGCCCCCGGGGAATGAGCAGTTCTTC; v_call: TRBV5-6; clone_size: few; j_call: TRBJ2-1; d_call: TRBD2
cdr3_aa: CASSSPPAGETQYF; cdr3_nt: TGTGCCAGCAGCTCCCCCCCGGCTGGAGAGACCCAGTACTTC; v_call: TRBV7-9; clone_size: NA; j_call: TRBJ2-5; d_call: NA
cdr3_aa: CASRGQGLSEAFF; cdr3_nt: TGTGCCAGCAGGGGACAGGGATTATCTGAAGCTTTCTTT; v_call: TRBV6-2/TRBV6-3; clone_size: few; j_call: TRBJ1-1; d_call: TRBD1
cdr3_aa: CASSSGGFGIFQPQHF; cdr3_nt: TGTGCCAGCAGTTCAGGGGGCTTTGGTATTTTTCAGCCCCAGCATTTT; v_call: TRBV6-2/TRBV6-3; clone_size: few; j_call: TRBJ1-5; d_call: TRBD1
cdr3_aa: CASSAPGLAGGPQETQYF; cdr3_nt: TGTGCCAGCAGTGCACCGGGACTAGCGGGAGGCCCCCAAGAGACCCAGTACTTC; v_call: TRBV27; clone_size: few; j_call: TRBJ2-5; d_call: TRBD2
cdr3_aa: CASSIDRLADTTTGELFF; cdr3_nt: TGTGCCAGTAGTATAGATCGGCTAGCGGATACGACCACCGGGGAGCTGTTTTTT; v_call: TRBV19; clone_size: NA; j_call: TRBJ2-2; d_call: TRBD2